A single sample gave rise to the 27 T cell receptor beta chains below, sequenced in a study of T cell changes during pregnancy in multiple sclerosis. Produced via immunoSEQ multiplex PCR; TCRdb's table is partial and in-frame only. Of approximately 14,000 clones listed, about 92% are singletons. The sequencing here drew on peripheral blood, taken in the second trimester of pregnancy. These receptors originate from a female donor in good health, enrolled as a control in a pregnancy study.

The rearrangement uses TRBV27 and TRBJ2-3; 12 nucleotides align to TRBD2. The CDR3 has 17 residues. Germline CDR1 reads MNHEY; CDR2 reads SMNVEV (reference sequence). The J segment lost 2 bases and the V segment lost 2 bases, leaving 5 bases of the junction unmatched. CDR3 residues: CASSLKASGGVTDTQYF. The DNA for the CDR3 is TGTGCCAGCAGTTTAAAGGCTAGCGGGGGGGTCACAGATACGCAGTATTTT.

The chain has TRBV5-4 and TRBJ2-6; D gene ambiguous. Germline CDR1 SGHNT, CDR2 YYREEE (reference sequence). The V end was cut by 0 bases, the J end by 0 bases, with 7 bases between. The CDR3 spans 16 residues. For the CDR3, the DNA is TGTGCCAGCAGCTTGGAACCCAGCTCTGGGGCCAACGTCCTGACTTTC. Protein sequence: CASSLEPSSGANVLTF. Combining the CDR3 with reference TRBV5-4 and TRBJ2-6 gives the whole variable domain ETGVTQSPTHLIKTRGQQVTLRCSSQSGHNTVSWYQQALGQGPQFIFQYYREEENGRGNFPPRFSGLQFPNYSSELNVNALELDDSALYLCASSLEPSSGANVLTFGAGSRLTVL.

The chain employs TRBV2 and TRBJ2-3; 14 nucleotides match TRBD2. V shed 6 bases, J shed 4 bases, and the junction held 9 bases outside the gene matches. The V gene's germline CDR1 is SNHLY and CDR2 FYNNEI. The CDR3 runs to 17 residues. The CDR3 DNA is TGTGCCAGCAGCCCTGGGACTAGCGGGAGACGCTCAGATACGCAGTATTTT. Translation: CASSPGTSGRRSDTQYF.

This clone was seen a single time. The rearrangement uses TRBV11-3 and TRBJ2-7; D is undetermined. V was cut by 0 bases and J by 4 bases, with 7 bases left in between. The CDR3 length is 13 residues. Germline lookup yields CDR1 SGHNT and CDR2 YENEEA. The CDR3 DNA follows: TGTGCCAGCAGCTTAGAGCCAGATTACGAGCAGTACTTC. Its protein product is CASSLEPDYEQYF.

V and J are TRBV7-2 and TRBJ1-2, with 7 bases fitting TRBD1. This CDR3 is built from 17 residues. The V segment lost 5 bases and the J segment 5 bases; nucleotides outside the gene matches: 17. Germline CDR1 is SGHTA and CDR2 is FQGNSA. The DNA of the CDR3 is TGTGCCAGCAGCAAGTATACAGGGGCGGTGGGGGTATATGGCTACACCTTC. Protein product: CASSKYTGAVGVYGYTF.

The chain recombines TRBV19 with TRBJ2-3; perhaps TRBD2 as D (5 bases). CDR3 size: 14 residues. Germline values: CDR1 LNHDA, CDR2 SQIVND (reference sequence). Trimming cost V 3 bases and J 5 bases, with 12 bases left between them. DNA of the CDR3: TGTGCCAGTAGTATGGCTCTGGCGGGAGATACGCAGTATTTT. Encoded protein: CASSMALAGDTQYF.

The V call is TRBV6-1, the J call TRBJ2-5; 9 bases are a match to TRBD2. V gave up 1 base and J gave up 8 bases; unmatched junction bases: 5. The CDR3 totals 14 residues. Germline V gene lookup returns CDR1 MNHNS and CDR2 SASEGT. The CDR3 spells CASSEVGSGRTQYF. The DNA of the CDR3 is TGTGCCAGCAGTGAAGTAGGTAGCGGGAGAACCCAGTACTTC.

CDR3 nucleotides: TGTGCCAGCAGTCCACCAGAGGGGGACAGGGATTCCTACGAGCAGTACTTC. As protein: CASSPPEGDRDSYEQYF. This chain joins TRBV28 and TRBJ2-7, with 9 bases identical to TRBD1. The CDR3 runs 17 residues. With 5 bases clipped from V and 1 base from J, the junction kept 12 bases outside the gene matches. Germline V CDR1 and CDR2: MDHEN, SYDVKM.

This chain links TRBV5-6 with TRBJ2-7, with 11 bases that match TRBD1. Germline V CDR1 and CDR2: SGHDT, YYEEEE. The V segment lost 1 base and the J segment 3 bases; nucleotides outside the gene matches: 9. This CDR3 region has 17 residues. The DNA of the CDR3 is TGTGCCAGCAGCTTGTTATCTAGGACAGGGGGCGTCTACGAGCAGTACTTC. Amino acids: CASSLLSRTGGVYEQYF.

The V gene is TRBV7-2, the J gene TRBJ2-1; possibly TRBD2 for D (5 bases). Germline CDR1 and CDR2: SGHTA and FQGNSA. The CDR3 sequence is 14 residues long. V was clipped by 4 bases and J by 10 bases, with 17 bases between them. CDR3: CASSSTDLFGEQFF. The CDR3 DNA follows: TGTGCCAGCAGCTCCACGGACTTGTTCGGGGAGCAGTTCTTC.

The rearrangement uses TRBV7-2 and TRBJ1-2; 11 nucleotides match TRBD1. The trim removed 5 bases at V and 3 bases at J, leaving 11 bases unmatched. CDR1 and CDR2 (germline): SGHTA, FQGNSA. The CDR3 length is 17 residues. The CDR3 loop reads CASSARTGGAWDYGYTF. As DNA, the CDR3 is TGTGCCAGCAGCGCTAGGACAGGGGGCGCGTGGGACTATGGCTACACCTTC.

The chain is built from TRBV25-1 and TRBJ2-1; 9 bases fit TRBD1. The ends lost 4 bases at V and 4 bases at J; junction bases unmatched: 2. Germline V gives CDR1 MGHDK, CDR2 SYGVNS. The CDR3 runs to 14 residues. The CDR3 sequence is CASSGDRVYNEQFF. DNA for the CDR3: TGTGCCAGCAGTGGGGACAGGGTTTACAATGAGCAGTTCTTC. The whole variable domain, filled in from reference TRBV25-1 and TRBJ2-1, reads EADIYQTPRYLVIGTGKKITLECSQTMGHDKMYWYQQDPGMELHLIHYSYGVNSTEKGDLSSESTVSRIRTEHFPLTLESARPSHTSQYLCASSGDRVYNEQFFGPGTRLTVL.

The chain recombines TRBV29-1 with TRBJ2-1, with a weak D call TRBD1 (5 bases). Per germline, CDR1 SQVTM and CDR2 ANQGSEA. V was cut by 4 bases and J by 6 bases, with 16 bases left in between. CDR3 size: 14 residues. DNA for the CDR3: TGCAGCGTTGGGCGCAGGGATCCGGCCAATGAGCAGTTCTTC. This gives the protein CSVGRRDPANEQFF.

The sample holds a few counts of this clone. V is TRBV2 and J is TRBJ1-1, with D possibly matching TRBD1 (6 bases). V lost 4 bases, J lost 0 bases, and 9 bases lay in between. The CDR3 runs 14 residues. Germline assignment: CDR1 SNHLY and CDR2 FYNNEI. The chain's CDR3 is CASSVQGLNTEAFF. The CDR3 DNA sequence: TGTGCCAGCAGTGTCCAGGGGTTGAACACTGAAGCTTTCTTT.

The chain is built from TRBV11-3 and TRBJ2-7, with D perhaps matching TRBD2 (6 bases). The ends were cut back, 5 bases at V and 4 bases at J, with 15 bases in the middle. The CDR3 totals 14 residues. In germline, CDR1 is SGHNT, CDR2 YENEEA. The CDR3 nucleotides are TGTGCCAGCAGCGTGCGGGACCTTTCGTACGAGCAGTACTTC. Its protein product is CASSVRDLSYEQYF.

This clone was found a few times. This chain connects TRBV7-6 to TRBJ2-5; D is perhaps TRBD2 (6 bases). Germline V CDR1 and CDR2: SGHVS, FNYEAQ. The CDR3 is 15 residues long. The V end lost 2 bases, the J end lost 5 bases, and 15 bases lay between the germline ends. The CDR3 DNA follows: TGTGCCAGCAGCTTATATACGGGAGAGGAGGAGACCCAGTACTTC. As protein: CASSLYTGEEETQYF.

This rearrangement joins TRBV13 to TRBJ2-3; 8 bases agree with TRBD1. Per germline, CDR1 PRHDT and CDR2 FYEKMQ (reference sequence). Trimming cost V 6 bases and J 3 bases; bases outside gene matches: 17. The CDR3 has 18 amino acids. In nucleotides, the CDR3 is TGTGCCAGCAGTAAACAGGGGGAAAGGGCCGCAGGTACAGATACGCAGTATTTT. As protein: CASSKQGERAAGTDTQYF.

This chain uses TRBV28 with TRBJ2-5, with 10 bases lining up with TRBD2. This CDR3 region has 15 residues. Trimming removed 9 bases from V and 5 bases from J; junction bases left unmatched: 12. Germline loops: CDR1 MDHEN, CDR2 SYDVKM. CDR3 sequence (DNA): TGTGCCAGTACCCAAATAGCGGGAGGTGGGGAGACCCAGTACTTC. Translation gives CASTQIAGGGETQYF.

The chain is built from TRBV7-9 and TRBJ2-3, with TRBD2 identical over 9 bases. V shed 4 bases, J shed 6 bases, and the junction held 11 bases outside the gene matches. Germline V gene data show CDR1 as SEHNR and CDR2 as FQNEAQ (reference sequence). This CDR3 comprises 16 residues. CDR3 coding DNA: TGTGCCAGCAGCTCCGGGACTAGCACCATGGGGGATACGCAGTATTTT. It codes for CASSSGTSTMGDTQYF. Together with reference TRBV7-9 and TRBJ2-3, the CDR3 gives the full variable domain: DTGVSQNPRHKITKRGQNVTFRCDPISEHNRLYWYRQTLGQGPEFLTYFQNEAQLEKSRLLSDRFSAERPKGSFSTLEIQRTEQGDSAMYLCASSSGTSTMGDTQYFGPGTRLTVL.

This clone was counted a single time. V usage is TRBV5-1 and J usage is TRBJ2-7; a weak D match, TRBD1 (5 bases). CDR1 is SGHRS and CDR2 is YFSETQ in the germline V gene. V was shortened by 5 bases and J by 2 bases, with 14 bases between the two germline ends. The CDR3 covers 14 residues. The CDR3 sequence is CASRPQGKAYEQYF. CDR3 bases: TGCGCCAGCAGGCCCCAGGGTAAGGCCTACGAGCAGTACTTC. Full variable domain (missing parts from reference TRBV5-1 and TRBJ2-7): KAGVTQTPRYLIKTRGQQVTLSCSPISGHRSVSWYQQTPGQGLQFLFEYFSETQRNKGNFPGRFSGRQFSNSRSEMNVSTLELGDSALYLCASRPQGKAYEQYFGPGTRLTVT.

The CDR3 nucleotides are TGTGCCATCAGGGGACAGGGGGTGGTGGACTATGGCTACACCTTC. Translating it yields CAIRGQGVVDYGYTF. The chain joins TRBV10-3 to TRBJ1-2; TRBD1 aligns across 11 bases. From germline, CDR1 is ENHRY and CDR2 SYGVKD. The CDR3 spans 15 residues. Losses at the gene ends were 6 bases for V and 3 bases for J; bases not matched to a gene: 6.

The chain joins TRBV27 to TRBJ2-7; TRBD2 aligns across 12 bases. From germline, CDR1 is MNHEY and CDR2 SMNVEV (reference sequence). J lost 5 bases, V lost 5 bases, and 10 bases had no gene match. CDR3 size: 16 residues. The CDR3 sequence: CASSTGRLAGGNEQYF. Here the CDR3 DNA reads TGTGCCAGCAGTACCGGGCGGCTAGCGGGAGGGAACGAGCAGTACTTC.

This chain connects TRBV4-1 to TRBJ2-1; tentative D call: TRBD2 (6 bases). The CDR3 is made up of 17 amino acids. The V and J ends lost 4 bases and 7 bases respectively, with 23 bases between them. In germline, CDR1 is MGHRA, CDR2 YSYEKL. The DNA for the CDR3 is TGCGCCAGCAGCCGGGCCCGGGGTAGCGGAGCTACAAATGAGCAGTTCTTC. Its protein is CASSRARGSGATNEQFF.

This chain joins TRBV15 and TRBJ1-1; D perhaps matches TRBD1 (6 bases). Looked up from germline, CDR1 is LNHNV and CDR2 is YYDKDF (reference sequence). The V gene lost 3 bases and the J gene lost 7 bases, with 9 bases spanning the gap. This CDR3 comprises 12 residues. This CDR3 reads CATSRTGIEAFF. For the CDR3, the DNA is TGTGCCACCAGCAGGACAGGCATTGAAGCTTTCTTT.

The chain links TRBV5-1 to TRBJ2-1, with a tentative D call TRBD2 (5 bases). This CDR3 is 14 amino acids long. Deletions cut 4 bases from V and 2 bases from J, with 10 bases between. Germline V gene sequence: CDR1 SGHRS, CDR2 YFSETQ. This chain's CDR3 is CASSGTRTYNEQFF. In DNA form, the CDR3 reads TGCGCCAGCAGCGGAACTAGGACCTACAATGAGCAGTTCTTC.

This clone was counted between two and nine times. The CDR3 loop is CASRLPGQNTEAFF. DNA of the CDR3: TGTGCCAGCAGATTACCGGGACAGAACACTGAAGCTTTCTTT. The V and J genes are TRBV6-5 and TRBJ1-1, with D perhaps TRBD1 (6 bases). Germline values: CDR1 MNHEY, CDR2 SVGAGI. With 6 bases removed from V and 1 base from J, the gap between germline ends came to 12 bases. CDR3 length equals 14 residues.

The chain has TRBV6-5 and TRBJ1-5, with a weak D call TRBD1 (6 bases). The CDR3 contains 14 residues. Germline values: CDR1 MNHEY, CDR2 SVGAGI. The germline V and J ends were trimmed by 7 bases and 6 bases, with 16 bases remaining between them. The CDR3 DNA reads TGTGCCAGCAAGGAGGCAGGGGAAGGTCAGCCCCAGCATTTT. It specifies CASKEAGEGQPQHF.